The 10 T cell receptor beta chains in this list originate from one sample, sequenced in a study of shared clonotypes between healthy human individuals. TCRdb keeps only in-frame clones here, not all; method: immunoSEQ multiplex PCR. The profile covers under 2,000,000 clones, with about 95% appearing a single time and more than 0.9% taken by the ten largest. Naive CD8 populations comprised CD45RO-negative cells positively selected for CCR7, excluding terminally differentiated effector memory CD45RA+ cells. Input material: naive CD8+ T cells sorted from blood. All receptors derive from a man aged 18 to 29 in good health.

This chain links TRBV6-1 with TRBJ1-5; no firm D call. The germline V gene has CDR1 MNHNS and CDR2 SASEGT. Trimming removed 1 base from V and 0 bases from J, with 7 bases in between. This CDR3 comprises 15 residues. CDR3 region: CASSEEQYSNQPQHF. The CDR3 DNA reads TGTGCCAGCAGTGAAGAGCAGTATAGCAATCAGCCCCAGCATTTT.

The V and J genes are TRBV7-9 and TRBJ2-7; possible D gene TRBD2, 7 bases. With 2 bases removed from V and 1 base from J, the gap between germline ends came to 18 bases. CDR3 length: 17 residues. The germline gives CDR1 SEHNR, CDR2 FQNEAQ (reference sequence). This chain's CDR3 is CASSLSGTLLLSYEQYF. The CDR3 DNA reads as TGTGCCAGCAGCTTAAGCGGGACACTTTTACTTTCCTACGAGCAGTACTTC.

This chain connects TRBV9 to TRBJ2-1, with D possibly being TRBD2 (6 bases). The CDR3 extends over 14 amino acids. Germline V lookup: CDR1 SGDLS, CDR2 YYNGEE. V was cut by 4 bases and J by 8 bases, with 16 bases left in between. CDR3 protein: CASSKEGTLDEQFF. The DNA for the CDR3 is TGTGCCAGCAGCAAAGAAGGGACTCTGGATGAGCAGTTCTTC.

The V gene is TRBV6-5, the J gene TRBJ1-6; 8 nucleotides match TRBD1. CDR1 and CDR2 (germline): MNHEY, SVGAGI. The CDR3 is made up of 14 amino acids. J lost 9 bases, V lost 5 bases, and 6 bases had no gene match. The CDR3 region has the DNA TGTGCCAGCAGTGACGGACAGGGTAGTTCACCCCTCCACTTT. It encodes CASSDGQGSSPLHF.

Notes on this clone: Other DNA variants within this sample encode the same CDR3. The chain is built from TRBV28 and TRBJ2-1, with D unresolved. V lost 3 bases, J lost 1 base, and 7 bases lay in between. The CDR3 consists of 14 residues. Germline CDR1 reads MDHEN; CDR2 reads SYDVKM. CDR3 nucleotides: TGTGCCAGCAGTTTCGGAAGTTCCTACAATGAGCAGTTCTTC. Protein product: CASSFGSSYNEQFF.

The chain combines TRBV6-1 with TRBJ2-1, with TRBD2 identical over 9 bases. This CDR3 has 12 residues. The germline V gene has CDR1 MNHNS and CDR2 SASEGT. J gave up 14 bases and V 5 bases, and 7 bases lay outside the gene matches. CDR3 DNA: TGTGCCAGCAGTCCTAGCGGGAATTCTAAGTTCTTC. Amino acids: CASSPSGNSKFF.

This rearrangement joins TRBV6-5 to TRBJ2-2, with D perhaps matching TRBD1 (5 bases). Germline assignment: CDR1 MNHEY and CDR2 SVGAGI. With 4 bases removed from V and 3 bases from J, the gap between germline ends came to 9 bases. CDR3 size: 14 residues. The CDR3 sequence: CASSSPGYTGELFF. The CDR3 nucleotides read TGTGCCAGCAGTTCACCAGGGTACACCGGGGAGCTGTTTTTT.

The genes are TRBV4-1 and TRBJ1-3, with D possibly matching TRBD1 (5 bases). The germline V gene has CDR1 MGHRA and CDR2 YSYEKL. Trimming removed 2 bases at V and 8 bases at J, with 13 bases between. This CDR3 is 14 amino acids long. Here the CDR3 reads CASSQISGQDTIYF. As DNA, the CDR3 is TGCGCCAGCAGCCAAATCTCAGGGCAGGACACCATATATTTT.

In this sample, this clone turned up a few times. The CDR3 loop is CASSIPGEDYGYTF. As DNA, the CDR3 is TGTGCCAGTAGTATCCCAGGGGAGGACTATGGCTACACCTTC. The chain recombines TRBV19 with TRBJ1-2; tentative D call: TRBD1 (6 bases). The ends were cut back, 3 bases at V and 3 bases at J, with 11 bases in the middle. The CDR3 length is 14 residues. In germline, CDR1 is LNHDA, CDR2 SQIVND (reference sequence).

The rearrangement joins TRBV4-3 to TRBJ1-4; 7 positions match TRBD1. V shed 1 base and J 3 bases; nucleotides not matched to a gene: 2. There are 15 residues in the CDR3. The germline gives CDR1 LGHNA, CDR2 YSLEER. CDR3 bases: TGCGCCAGCAGCCAAGGACAGGGTTCTAATGAAAAACTGTTTTTT. Translated: CASSQGQGSNEKLFF.